These T cell receptor beta chains were read from a single sample in a study of T cell responses to AZD1222 COVID-19 vaccine. TCRdb keeps only in-frame clones here, not all; method: immunoSEQ multiplex PCR. The table includes under 200,000 clones, 90% detected once. The sample consisted of peripheral blood, taken on day 0 of AZD1222 vaccination. The receptor set was obtained from an adult in good health. CDR3s include the opening cysteine and the closing phenylalanine or tryptophan. A D gene is named only where the DNA matches it firmly. Clone sizes are given selectively: once, few, many, or a class where the clone is expanded.

V gene: TRBV6-2/TRBV6-3
clone size: NA
D gene: TRBD1
J gene: TRBJ1-2
CDR3 DNA: TGTGCCAGCAGTTCCCCCGGGACAGGGTACTATGGCTACACCTTC
CDR3 protein: CASSSPGTGYYGYTF

V gene: TRBV20-1
clone size: NA
D gene: NA
J gene: TRBJ1-1
CDR3 DNA: TGCAGTGCTGCCCCGGGCTTTGAAGCTTTCTTT
CDR3 protein: CSAAPGFEAFF

V gene: TRBV6-5
clone size: NA
D gene: NA
J gene: TRBJ2-2
CDR3 DNA: TGTGCCAGCAGACCCGATTTAAGGAACACCGGGGAGCTGTTTTTT
CDR3 protein: CASRPDLRNTGELFF

V gene: TRBV28
clone size: NA
D gene: NA
J gene: TRBJ1-4
CDR3 DNA: TGTGCCAGCAGTTTATCCCCCCCCCTTGCAACTAATGAAAAACTGTTTTTT
CDR3 protein: CASSLSPPLATNEKLFF

V gene: TRBV28
clone size: NA
D gene: NA
J gene: TRBJ2-3
CDR3 DNA: TGTGCCAGCAGTCCCCCGGTAGCGGCTGGGCCAGATACGCAGTATTTT
CDR3 protein: CASSPPVAAGPDTQYF

V gene: TRBV4-2
clone size: NA
D gene: TRBD2
J gene: TRBJ2-1
CDR3 DNA: TGTGCCAGCAGCCAAGATGGGGGAGCGGGGGGTAACAATGAGCAGTTCTTC
CDR3 protein: CASSQDGGAGGNNEQFF

V gene: TRBV27
clone size: NA
D gene: NA
J gene: TRBJ1-2
CDR3 DNA: TGTGCCAGCAGTTTACGGGGGGGCTATGGCTACACCTTC
CDR3 protein: CASSLRGGYGYTF

V gene: TRBV7-2
clone size: NA
D gene: NA
J gene: TRBJ2-2
CDR3 DNA: TGTGTCAGCAGCCTGACTGGGAACACCGGGGAGCTGTTTTTT
CDR3 protein: CVSSLTGNTGELFF

V gene: TRBV7-9
clone size: NA
D gene: NA
J gene: TRBJ1-2
CDR3 DNA: TGTGCCAGCAGCTCGTCGGGACAATTAAATGGCTACACCTTC
CDR3 protein: CASSSSGQLNGYTF

V gene: TRBV3-1/TRBV3-2
clone size: NA
D gene: NA
J gene: TRBJ1-1
CDR3 DNA: TGTGCCAGCAGCCAAGATTACGGGGGAGGAACTGAAGCTTTCTTT
CDR3 protein: CASSQDYGGGTEAFF

V gene: TRBV11-3
clone size: NA
D gene: TRBD1
J gene: TRBJ1-6
CDR3 DNA: TGTGCCAGCAGCCCCCGGTGGGGACAGGGGACCTCACCCCTCCACTTT
CDR3 protein: CASSPRWGQGTSPLHF

V gene: TRBV11-3
clone size: NA
D gene: NA
J gene: TRBJ2-2
CDR3 DNA: TGTGCCAGCAGCTTAGCTATGAACACCGGGGAGCTGTTTTTT
CDR3 protein: CASSLAMNTGELFF

V gene: TRBV19
clone size: NA
D gene: TRBD1
J gene: TRBJ1-2
CDR3 DNA: TGTGCCAGCGCACCCCAGGGGGCGGAATACTATGGCTACACCTTC
CDR3 protein: CASAPQGAEYYGYTF

V gene: TRBV28
clone size: NA
D gene: TRBD1
J gene: TRBJ2-7
CDR3 DNA: TGTGCCAGCAGGGCCTTCGGGGACAGGGGTCGGCACGAGCAGTACTTC
CDR3 protein: CASRAFGDRGRHEQYF

V gene: TRBV19
clone size: once
D gene: NA
J gene: TRBJ2-7
CDR3 DNA: TGTGCCAGTAGTATACCGGGTGCGCTGAACGAGCAGTACTTC
CDR3 protein: CASSIPGALNEQYF

V gene: TRBV7-9
clone size: NA
D gene: NA
J gene: TRBJ2-7
CDR3 DNA: TGTGCCAGCAGCTTAGCCGAGACAGGTTCGGAGGGGCAGTACTTC
CDR3 protein: CASSLAETGSEGQYF

V gene: TRBV5-5
clone size: NA
D gene: TRBD1
J gene: TRBJ2-7
CDR3 DNA: TGTGCCAGCAGCCGAGTGAGGGACAGTGCCTACGAGCAGTACTTC
CDR3 protein: CASSRVRDSAYEQYF